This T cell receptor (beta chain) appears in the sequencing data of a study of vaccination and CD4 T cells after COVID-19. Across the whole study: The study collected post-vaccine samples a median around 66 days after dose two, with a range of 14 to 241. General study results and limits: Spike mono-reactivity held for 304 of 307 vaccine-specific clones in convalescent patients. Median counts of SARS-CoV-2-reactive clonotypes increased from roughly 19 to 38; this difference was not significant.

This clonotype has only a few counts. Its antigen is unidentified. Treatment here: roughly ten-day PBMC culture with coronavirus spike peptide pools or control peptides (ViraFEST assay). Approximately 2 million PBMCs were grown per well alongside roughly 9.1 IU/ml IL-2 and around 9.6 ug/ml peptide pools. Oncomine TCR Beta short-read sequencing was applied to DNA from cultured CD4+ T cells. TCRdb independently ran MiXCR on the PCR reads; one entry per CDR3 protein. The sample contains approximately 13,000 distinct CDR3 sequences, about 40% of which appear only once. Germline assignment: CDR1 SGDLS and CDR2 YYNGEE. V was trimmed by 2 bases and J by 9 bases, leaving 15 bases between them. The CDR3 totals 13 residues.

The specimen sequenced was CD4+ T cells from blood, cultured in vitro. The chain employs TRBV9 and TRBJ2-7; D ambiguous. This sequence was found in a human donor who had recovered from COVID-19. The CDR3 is CASSVGPRDPQYF. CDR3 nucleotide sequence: TGTGCCAGCAGCGTTGGGCCCAGAGACCCGCAGTACTTC.